This T cell receptor (beta chain) was captured by sequencing in a study of CD8 T cells in ankylosing spondylitis. TCRdb re-analysed the 5' RACE reads in MiXCR, keeping a single row per CDR3 protein. The sample gives 200,000 to 250,000 distinct CDR3 sequences, under 12% of which show up once; 2.6% is in the top ten. The CDR3 loop spans 16 amino acids. After removal of 3 bases from V and 4 bases from J, the junction contained 10 bases not matched to a gene. This clonotype was recorded a few times. The sequenced sample was blood, either unsorted or a sorted T cell fraction (not recorded which). This sequence joins TRBV12-3 or TRBV12-4 and TRBJ2-3; 7 positions agree with TRBD2. This TCR derives from a male donor with ankylosing spondylitis or in good health (not recorded which). The CDR3 DNA sequence: TGTGCCAGCAGTTTCGGCGGGAGATCCTGGGCAGATACGCAGTATTTT. Protein sequence: CASSFGGRSWADTQYF.